The clone carrying this TCR beta chain was seen many times. MiXCR was run by TCRdb on the RT-PCR reads, yielding one entry per CDR3 protein. The table has some 500,000 distinct CDR3 sequences, 15% to 20% seen once; the top ten hold about 3%. The entry originates in a study of response to subunit inactivated influenza vaccine. Trimming at V came to 3 bases and at J to 8 bases, leaving 7 bases not matched to a gene. The germline CDR1 and CDR2 sequences are SGHRS and YFSETQ. The CDR3 runs 16 residues. This TCR was recovered from a man aged 50 to 69 who received an inactivated influenza vaccine. The sample consisted of CD4+ T cells sorted from PBMCs, taken roughly 24 months after vaccination. V is TRBV5-1 and J is TRBJ2-1; 14 bases line up with TRBD2. The CDR3 nucleotides read TGCGCCAGCAGCTGGGGGACTAGCGGGGGAGTCGATGAGCAGTTCTTC. This translates into CASSWGTSGGVDEQFF.